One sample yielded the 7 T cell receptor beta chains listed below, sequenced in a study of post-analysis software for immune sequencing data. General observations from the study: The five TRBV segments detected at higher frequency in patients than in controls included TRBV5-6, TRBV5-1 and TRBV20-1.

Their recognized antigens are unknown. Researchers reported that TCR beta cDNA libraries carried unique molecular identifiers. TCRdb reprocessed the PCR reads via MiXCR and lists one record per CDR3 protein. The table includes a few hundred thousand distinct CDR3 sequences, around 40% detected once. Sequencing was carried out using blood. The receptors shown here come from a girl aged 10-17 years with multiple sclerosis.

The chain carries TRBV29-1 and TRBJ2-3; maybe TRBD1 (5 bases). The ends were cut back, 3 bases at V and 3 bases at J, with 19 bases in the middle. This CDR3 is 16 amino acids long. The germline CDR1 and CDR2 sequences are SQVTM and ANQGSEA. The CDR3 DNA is TGCAGCGTTGAGGGTAGGACATGGACCCAGACAGATACGCAGTATTTT. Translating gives CSVEGRTWTQTDTQYF.

CDR3 region: CASTVLDEGCYEQYF. The CDR3 DNA reads TGTGCCAGCACTGTACTTGATGAGGGCTGCTACGAGCAGTACTTC. The rearrangement joins TRBV6-8 to TRBJ2-7; possible D gene TRBD2, 5 bases. CDR3 length: 15 residues. Germline V CDR1 and CDR2: MNHGY, SAAAGT. The germline V and J ends were trimmed by 7 bases and 3 bases, with 19 bases remaining between them.

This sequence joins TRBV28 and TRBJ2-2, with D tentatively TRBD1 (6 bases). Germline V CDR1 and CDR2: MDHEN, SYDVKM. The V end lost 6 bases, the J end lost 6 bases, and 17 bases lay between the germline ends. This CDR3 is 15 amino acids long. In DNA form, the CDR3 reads TGTGCCAGCAGCGGGACACGGACCTTCGCCGGGGAGCTGTTTTTT. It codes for CASSGTRTFAGELFF.

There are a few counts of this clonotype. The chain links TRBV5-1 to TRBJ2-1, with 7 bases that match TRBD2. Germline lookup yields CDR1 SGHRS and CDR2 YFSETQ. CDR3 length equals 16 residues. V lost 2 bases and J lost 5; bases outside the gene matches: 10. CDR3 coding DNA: TGCGCCAGCAGCTTATCCCCGGCTAGCGGAGACAATGAGCAGTTCTTC. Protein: CASSLSPASGDNEQFF. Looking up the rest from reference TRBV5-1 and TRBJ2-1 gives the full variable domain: KAGVTQTPRYLIKTRGQQVTLSCSPISGHRSVSWYQQTPGQGLQFLFEYFSETQRNKGNFPGRFSGRQFSNSRSEMNVSTLELGDSALYLCASSLSPASGDNEQFFGPGTRLTVL.

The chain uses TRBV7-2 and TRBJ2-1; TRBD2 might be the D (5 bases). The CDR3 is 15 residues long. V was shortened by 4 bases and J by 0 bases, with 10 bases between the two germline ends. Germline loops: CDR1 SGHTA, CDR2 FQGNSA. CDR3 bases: TGTGCCAGCAGCTCGTCCCGGGACTCCTACAATGAGCAGTTCTTC. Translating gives CASSSSRDSYNEQFF.

The CDR3 DNA reads TGTGCCTGGAGTGAGGGTGCAGGGGCCAACGTCCTGACTTTC. Protein sequence: CAWSEGAGANVLTF. The J gene is TRBJ2-6, the V gene TRBV30, with D uncertain. CDR3 length: 14 residues. V lost 1 base and J lost 4, with 8 bases in between. Looked up from germline, CDR1 is GTSNPN and CDR2 is SVGIG (reference sequence).

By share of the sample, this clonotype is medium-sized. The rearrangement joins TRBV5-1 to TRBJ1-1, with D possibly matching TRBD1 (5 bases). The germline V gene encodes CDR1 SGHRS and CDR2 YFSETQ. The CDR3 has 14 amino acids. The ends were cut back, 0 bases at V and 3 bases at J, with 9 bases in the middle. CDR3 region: CASSLAGAYTEAFF. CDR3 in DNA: TGCGCCAGCAGCTTGGCCGGGGCCTACACTGAAGCTTTCTTT.